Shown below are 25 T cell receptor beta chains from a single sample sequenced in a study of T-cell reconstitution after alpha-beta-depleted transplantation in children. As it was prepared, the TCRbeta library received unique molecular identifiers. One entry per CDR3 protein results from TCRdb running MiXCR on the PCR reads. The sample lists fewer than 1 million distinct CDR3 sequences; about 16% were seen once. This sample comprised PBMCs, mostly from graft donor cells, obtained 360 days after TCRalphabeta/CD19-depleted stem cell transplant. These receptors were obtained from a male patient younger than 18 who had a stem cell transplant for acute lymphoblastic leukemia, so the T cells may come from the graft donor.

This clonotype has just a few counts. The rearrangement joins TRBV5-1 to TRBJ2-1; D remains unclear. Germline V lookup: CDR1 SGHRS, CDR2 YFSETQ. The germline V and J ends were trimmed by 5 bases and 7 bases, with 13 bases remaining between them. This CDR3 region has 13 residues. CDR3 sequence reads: CASSLPDGNEQFF. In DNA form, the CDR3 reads TGCGCCAGCAGTCTCCCGGACGGGAATGAGCAGTTCTTC.

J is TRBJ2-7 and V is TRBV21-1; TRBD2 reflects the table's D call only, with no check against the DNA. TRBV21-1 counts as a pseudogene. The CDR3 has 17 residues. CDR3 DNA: TGTGCCAGCAGCCCCTCCCAACGACGAGCGAACTCCTACGAGCAGTACTTC. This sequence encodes CASSPSQRRANSYEQYF.

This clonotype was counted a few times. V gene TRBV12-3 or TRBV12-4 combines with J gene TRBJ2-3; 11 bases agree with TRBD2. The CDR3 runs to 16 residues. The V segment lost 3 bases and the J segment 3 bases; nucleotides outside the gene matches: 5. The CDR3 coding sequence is TGTGCCAGCAGTTTCCCACTAGCGGGAGTGACAGATACGCAGTATTTT. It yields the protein CASSFPLAGVTDTQYF.

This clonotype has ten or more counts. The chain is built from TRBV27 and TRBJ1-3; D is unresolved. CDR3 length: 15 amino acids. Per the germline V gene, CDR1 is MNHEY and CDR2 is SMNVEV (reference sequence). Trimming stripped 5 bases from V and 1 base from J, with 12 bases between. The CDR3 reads CASSPLGSSGNTIYF. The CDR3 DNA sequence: TGTGCCAGCAGTCCCTTAGGGAGTTCTGGAAACACCATATATTTT.

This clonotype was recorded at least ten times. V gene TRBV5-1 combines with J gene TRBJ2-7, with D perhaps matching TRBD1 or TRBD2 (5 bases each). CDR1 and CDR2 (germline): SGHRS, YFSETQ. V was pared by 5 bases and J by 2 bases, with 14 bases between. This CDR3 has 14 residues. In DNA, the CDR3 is TGCGCCAGCAGTTGGGGGACGGGACCCTACGAGCAGTACTTC. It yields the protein CASSWGTGPYEQYF.

The CDR3 DNA reads TGTGCCAGCAGCCTTAATCCTGAGCAGTTCTTC. It yields the protein CASSLNPEQFF. This chain joins TRBV5-5 and TRBJ2-1; the D is unclear. Germline CDR1 SGHKS, CDR2 YYEKEE (reference sequence). V was cut by 4 bases and J by 9 bases, with 8 bases left in between. This CDR3 is 11 amino acids long.

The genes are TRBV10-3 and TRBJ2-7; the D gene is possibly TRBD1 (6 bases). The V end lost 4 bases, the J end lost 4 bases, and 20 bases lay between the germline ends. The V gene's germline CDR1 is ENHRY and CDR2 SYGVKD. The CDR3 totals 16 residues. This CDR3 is CAISGPSQGIGYEQYF. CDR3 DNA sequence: TGTGCCATCAGTGGTCCTTCACAGGGAATTGGTTACGAGCAGTACTTC.

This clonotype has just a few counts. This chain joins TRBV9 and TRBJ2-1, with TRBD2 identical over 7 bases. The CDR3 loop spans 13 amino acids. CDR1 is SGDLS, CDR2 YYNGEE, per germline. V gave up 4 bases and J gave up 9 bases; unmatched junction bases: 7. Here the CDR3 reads CASSPRGGSEQFF. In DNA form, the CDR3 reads TGTGCCAGCAGCCCGAGGGGCGGGAGTGAGCAGTTCTTC.

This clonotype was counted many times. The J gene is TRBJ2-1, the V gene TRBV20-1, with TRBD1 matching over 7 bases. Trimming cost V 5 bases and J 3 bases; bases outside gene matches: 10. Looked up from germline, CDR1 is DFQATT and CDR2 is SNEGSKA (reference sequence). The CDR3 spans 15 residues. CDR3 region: CSAFNAAGGYNEQFF. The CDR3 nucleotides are TGCAGTGCTTTTAACGCGGCAGGGGGCTACAATGAGCAGTTCTTC.

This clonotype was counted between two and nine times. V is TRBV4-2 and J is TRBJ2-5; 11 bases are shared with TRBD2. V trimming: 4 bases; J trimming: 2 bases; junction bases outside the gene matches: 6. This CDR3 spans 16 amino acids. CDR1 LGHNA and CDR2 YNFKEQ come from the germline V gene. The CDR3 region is CASSLDSGRGQETQYF. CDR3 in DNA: TGTGCCAGCAGCCTTGATAGCGGGAGGGGACAAGAGACCCAGTACTTC.

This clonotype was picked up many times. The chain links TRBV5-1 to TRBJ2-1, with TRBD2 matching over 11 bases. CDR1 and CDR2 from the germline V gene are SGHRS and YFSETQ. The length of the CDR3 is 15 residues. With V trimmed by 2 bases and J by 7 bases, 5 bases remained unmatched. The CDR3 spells CASSLSLAGVNEQFF. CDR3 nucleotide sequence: TGCGCCAGCAGCTTATCACTAGCGGGAGTGAATGAGCAGTTCTTC.

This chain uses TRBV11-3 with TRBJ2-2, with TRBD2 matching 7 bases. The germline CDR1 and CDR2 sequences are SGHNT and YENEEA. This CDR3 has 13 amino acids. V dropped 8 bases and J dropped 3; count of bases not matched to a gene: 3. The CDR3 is CASGGDYTGELFF. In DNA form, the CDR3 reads TGTGCCAGCGGGGGGGACTACACCGGGGAGCTGTTTTTT.

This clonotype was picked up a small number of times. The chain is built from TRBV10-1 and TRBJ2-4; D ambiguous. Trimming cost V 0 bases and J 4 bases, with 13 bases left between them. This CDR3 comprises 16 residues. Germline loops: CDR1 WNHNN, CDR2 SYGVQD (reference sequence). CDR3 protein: CASSESNAAEKNIQYF. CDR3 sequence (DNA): TGCGCCAGCAGTGAGTCGAACGCGGCAGAGAAAAACATTCAGTACTTC.

CDR3 residues: CASSARGPGELFF. CDR3 nucleotides: TGCGCCAGCAGCGCGCGGGGCCCCGGGGAACTGTTTTTT. This rearrangement joins TRBV5-1 to TRBJ1-4, with a weak D call TRBD1 (5 bases). V dropped 4 bases and J dropped 12 bases, with 16 bases sitting between them. CDR3 length equals 13 residues. Per the germline V gene, CDR1 is SGHRS and CDR2 is YFSETQ.

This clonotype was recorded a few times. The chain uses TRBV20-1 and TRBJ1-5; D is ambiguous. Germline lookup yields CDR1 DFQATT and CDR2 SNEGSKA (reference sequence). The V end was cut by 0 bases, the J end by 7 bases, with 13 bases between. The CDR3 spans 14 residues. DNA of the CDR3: TGCAGTGCTAGAGATGAAGGGTTCGGGCAGCCCCAGCATTTT. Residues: CSARDEGFGQPQHF.

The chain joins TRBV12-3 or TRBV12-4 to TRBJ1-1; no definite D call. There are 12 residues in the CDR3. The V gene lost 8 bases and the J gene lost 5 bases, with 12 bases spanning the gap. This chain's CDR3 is CASALGRTEAFF. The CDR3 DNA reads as TGTGCCAGCGCCTTGGGGAGGACTGAAGCTTTCTTT.

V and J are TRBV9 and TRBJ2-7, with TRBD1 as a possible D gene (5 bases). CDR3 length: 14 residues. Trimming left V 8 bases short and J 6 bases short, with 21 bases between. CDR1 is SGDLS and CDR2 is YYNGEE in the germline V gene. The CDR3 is CASYPPAGKGEQYF. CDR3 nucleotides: TGTGCCAGTTACCCGCCGGCAGGGAAAGGCGAGCAGTACTTC.

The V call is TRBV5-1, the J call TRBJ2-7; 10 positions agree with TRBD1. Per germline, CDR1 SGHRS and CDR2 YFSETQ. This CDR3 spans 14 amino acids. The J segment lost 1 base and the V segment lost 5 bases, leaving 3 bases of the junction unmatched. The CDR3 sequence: CASRDRGKSYEQYF. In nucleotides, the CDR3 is TGCGCCAGCAGGGACAGGGGGAAGTCCTACGAGCAGTACTTC.

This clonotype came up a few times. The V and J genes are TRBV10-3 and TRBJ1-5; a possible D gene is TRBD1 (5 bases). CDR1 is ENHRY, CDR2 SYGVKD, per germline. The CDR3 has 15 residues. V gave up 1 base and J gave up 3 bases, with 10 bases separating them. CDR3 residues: CAISEYDRDNQPQHF. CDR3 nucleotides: TGTGCCATCAGTGAGTACGACAGAGACAATCAGCCCCAGCATTTT.

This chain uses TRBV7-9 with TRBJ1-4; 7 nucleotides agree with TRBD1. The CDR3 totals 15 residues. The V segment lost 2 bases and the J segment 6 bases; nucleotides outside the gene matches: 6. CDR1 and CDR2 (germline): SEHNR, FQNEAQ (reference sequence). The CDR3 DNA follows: TGTGCCAGCAGCTTACCCGGGACAGAGGATGAAAAACTGTTTTTT. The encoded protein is CASSLPGTEDEKLFF. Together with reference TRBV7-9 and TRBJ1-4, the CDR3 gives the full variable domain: DTGVSQNPRHKITKRGQNVTFRCDPISEHNRLYWYRQTLGQGPEFLTYFQNEAQLEKSRLLSDRFSAERPKGSFSTLEIQRTEQGDSAMYLCASSLPGTEDEKLFFGSGTQLSVL.

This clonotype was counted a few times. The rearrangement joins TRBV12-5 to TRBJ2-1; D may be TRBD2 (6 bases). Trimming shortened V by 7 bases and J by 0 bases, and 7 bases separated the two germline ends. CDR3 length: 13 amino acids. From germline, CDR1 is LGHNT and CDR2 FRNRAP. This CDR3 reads CASELASYNEQFF. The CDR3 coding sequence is TGTGCTAGTGAACTAGCCTCCTACAATGAGCAGTTCTTC.

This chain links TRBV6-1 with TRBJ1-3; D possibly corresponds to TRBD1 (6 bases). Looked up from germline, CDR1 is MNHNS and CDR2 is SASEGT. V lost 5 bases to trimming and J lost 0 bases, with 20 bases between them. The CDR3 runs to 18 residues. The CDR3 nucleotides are TGTGCCAGCAGTCTAAGCGGAGGCAGGGGAGGCTCTGGAAACACCATATATTTT. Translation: CASSLSGGRGGSGNTIYF.

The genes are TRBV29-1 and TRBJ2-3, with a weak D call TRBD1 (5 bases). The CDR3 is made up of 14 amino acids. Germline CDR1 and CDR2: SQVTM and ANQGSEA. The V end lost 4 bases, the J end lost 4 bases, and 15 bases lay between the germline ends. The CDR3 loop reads CSVVGRAQADTQYF. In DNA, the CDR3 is TGCAGCGTTGTGGGCCGTGCACAGGCAGATACGCAGTATTTT.

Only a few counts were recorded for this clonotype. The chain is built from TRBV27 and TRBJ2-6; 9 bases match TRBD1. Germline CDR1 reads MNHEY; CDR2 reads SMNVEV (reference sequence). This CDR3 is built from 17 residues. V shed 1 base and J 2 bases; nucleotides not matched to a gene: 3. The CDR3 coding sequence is TGTGCCAGCAGTTTATGGGGACAGGGAACTGGGGCCAACGTCCTGACTTTC. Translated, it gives CASSLWGQGTGANVLTF.

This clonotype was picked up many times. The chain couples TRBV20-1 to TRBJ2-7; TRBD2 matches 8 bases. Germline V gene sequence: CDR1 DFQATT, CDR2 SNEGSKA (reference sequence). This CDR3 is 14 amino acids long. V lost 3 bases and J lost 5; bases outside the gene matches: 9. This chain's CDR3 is CSASFLAGGNEQYF. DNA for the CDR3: TGCAGTGCTAGTTTCCTAGCGGGCGGAAACGAGCAGTACTTC.